The 22 T cell receptor beta chains listed next were all sequenced from one sample in a study of T-cell reconstitution after alpha-beta-depleted transplantation in children. Preparation of the TCRbeta library involved a method that used unique molecular identifiers. TCRdb itself ran the PCR reads through MiXCR, one entry per CDR3 protein. The sample lists hundreds of thousands of distinct CDR3 sequences; approximately 12% were seen once. The sequenced sample was PBMCs from the stem cell graft donor, obtained from the stem cell graft. The receptors originated from a human donor who donated a stem cell graft to a child with acute lymphoblastic leukemia.

This clonotype was picked up many times. The gene calls are TRBV15 and TRBJ1-3; TRBD1 matches at 9 bases. Trimming at V came to 1 base and at J to 2 bases, leaving 0 bases not matched to a gene. In germline, CDR1 is LNHNV, CDR2 YYDKDF (reference sequence). The CDR3 runs to 15 residues. The chain's CDR3 is CATSRGQGAGNTIYF. CDR3 nucleotides: TGTGCCACCAGCAGAGGACAGGGGGCTGGAAACACCATATATTTT. Based on the CDR3 plus reference TRBV15 and TRBJ1-3, the full variable domain is DAMVIQNPRYQVTQFGKPVTLSCSQTLNHNVMYWYQQKSSQAPKLLFHYYDKDFNNEADTPDNFQSRRPNTSFCFLDIRSPGLGDTAMYLCATSRGQGAGNTIYFGEGSWLTVV.

This clonotype came up many times. CDR3 DNA sequence: TGTGCCAGCAGCCAGCTTCCTAGCAATCAGCCCCAGCATTTT. Its translation: CASSQLPSNQPQHF. This rearrangement joins TRBV3-1 to TRBJ1-5; D gene unclear. V lost 3 bases, J lost 0 bases, and 6 bases lay in between. The CDR3 has 14 amino acids. Germline assignment: CDR1 LGHDT and CDR2 YNNKEL (reference sequence).

This clonotype occurred many times. This rearrangement joins TRBV4-1 to TRBJ1-3; D call uncertain. Looked up from germline, CDR1 is MGHRA and CDR2 is YSYEKL. The CDR3 totals 17 residues. V shed 0 bases and J shed 3 bases, with 15 bases lying between them. The CDR3 region is CASSQDFARSDGNTIYF. The CDR3 DNA reads TGCGCCAGCAGCCAAGATTTTGCCAGGTCCGATGGAAACACCATATATTTT.

The sample holds many counts of this clonotype. The rearrangement uses TRBV20-1 and TRBJ2-1; 12 bases agree with TRBD2. Germline V gene sequence: CDR1 DFQATT, CDR2 SNEGSKA (reference sequence). The CDR3 runs to 14 residues. With 5 bases clipped from V and 4 bases from J, the junction kept 3 bases outside the gene matches. This CDR3 reads CSAQLAGGYNEQFF. The CDR3 coding sequence is TGCAGTGCTCAACTAGCGGGAGGTTACAATGAGCAGTTCTTC.

This clonotype came up many times. This chain uses TRBV4-2 with TRBJ2-5, with 7 bases that match TRBD1. The V and J ends lost 4 bases and 2 bases, in that order; junction bases with no gene match: 4. Germline loops: CDR1 LGHNA, CDR2 YNFKEQ. This CDR3 has 14 amino acids. Here the CDR3 DNA reads TGTGCCAGCAGCCGAGGGACAGATCAAGAGACCCAGTACTTC. Its translation: CASSRGTDQETQYF.

In this sample, this clonotype turned up a few times. This rearrangement joins TRBV28 to TRBJ2-1; 14 bases agree with TRBD2. Germline V gene data show CDR1 as MDHEN and CDR2 as SYDVKM. The trim removed 5 bases at V and 5 bases at J, leaving 2 bases unmatched. The CDR3 contains 15 residues. As DNA, the CDR3 is TGTGCCAGCAGTGCGGGACTAGCGGGGGACAATGAGCAGTTCTTC. It codes for CASSAGLAGDNEQFF.

Ten or more counts support this clonotype. This chain uses TRBV11-2 with TRBJ2-7; a weak D match, TRBD1 (5 bases). CDR1 and CDR2 (germline): SGHAT, FQNNGV. V dropped 5 bases and J dropped 3 bases, with 17 bases sitting between them. The CDR3 runs 15 residues. CDR3 residues: CASSPELSGNYEQYF. CDR3 DNA: TGTGCCAGCAGCCCAGAGTTATCAGGGAACTACGAGCAGTACTTC.

The chain employs TRBV5-5 and TRBJ2-2; no definite D call. From germline, CDR1 is SGHKS and CDR2 YYEKEE (reference sequence). The CDR3 is 15 amino acids. Trimming left V 1 base short and J 4 bases short, with 11 bases between. The CDR3 here is CASSLTAPFTGELFF. The CDR3 bases are TGTGCCAGCAGCTTGACCGCACCGTTCACCGGGGAGCTGTTTTTT.

As regards this clonotype: Given a much more abundant clone one base away, this may be a read error. The V gene is TRBV4-3, the J gene TRBJ2-3; no clear D gene. The CDR3 extends over 15 amino acids. Trimming removed 0 bases at V and 0 bases at J, with 7 bases between. CDR1 is LGHNA and CDR2 is YSLEER in the germline V gene. In DNA form, the CDR3 reads TGCGCCAGCAGCCAAGAAATTCCTAGCACAGATACGCAGTATTTT. Protein product: CASSQEIPSTDTQYF.

This chain uses TRBV12-3 or TRBV12-4 with TRBJ2-1; TRBD2 aligns across 11 bases. The length of the CDR3 is 13 residues. V lost 11 bases, J lost 9 bases, and 9 bases stayed unmatched. The CDR3 here is CAGGTSGSSEQFF. The CDR3 nucleotides read TGTGCCGGAGGAACTAGCGGGAGTAGTGAGCAGTTCTTC.

This clonotype has at least ten counts. This chain uses TRBV11-1 with TRBJ2-1; 8 bases map to TRBD2. With V trimmed by 5 bases and J by 8 bases, 20 bases remained unmatched. The germline gives CDR1 SGHAT, CDR2 FQDESV (reference sequence). The CDR3 contains 18 residues. The CDR3 loop reads CASSARGMAGGPLDEQFF. The CDR3 nucleotides read TGTGCCAGCAGCGCCCGGGGCATGGCGGGAGGTCCTTTGGATGAGCAGTTCTTC.

Here the CDR3 DNA reads TGCAGTGCTAGTCGGGGGGGTAGGGAGACCCAGTACTTC. It yields the protein CSASRGGRETQYF. The chain is built from TRBV20-1 and TRBJ2-5; TRBD2 agrees at 8 bases. The J segment lost 5 bases and the V segment lost 3 bases, leaving 5 bases of the junction unmatched. Per the germline V gene, CDR1 is DFQATT and CDR2 is SNEGSKA (reference sequence). This CDR3 is 13 amino acids long.

The V call is TRBV7-2, the J call TRBJ1-5; 8 bases match TRBD1. The CDR3 contains 16 residues. Germline V gene data show CDR1 as SGHTA and CDR2 as FQGNSA. V was pared by 3 bases and J by 3 bases, with 7 bases of the junction left unmatched. CDR3: CASSFWTGSPNQPQHF. The DNA for the CDR3 is TGTGCCAGCAGCTTCTGGACAGGGTCCCCCAATCAGCCCCAGCATTTT.

This clonotype was detected many times. The chain is built from TRBV29-1 and TRBJ1-1, with D perhaps TRBD1 (6 bases). The V and J ends lost 6 bases and 8 bases respectively, with 16 bases between them. This CDR3 has 12 residues. CDR1 is SQVTM, CDR2 ANQGSEA, per germline. The CDR3 region has the DNA TGCAGCGTAGCACTAGGACAGTTGGAAGCTTTCTTT. Translated: CSVALGQLEAFF.

This clonotype has ten or more counts. V is TRBV24-1 and J is TRBJ1-2; no reliable D call. The V gene's germline CDR1 is KGHDR and CDR2 SFDVKD. The germline V and J ends were trimmed by 4 bases and 4 bases, with 9 bases remaining between them. This CDR3 has 13 amino acids. The CDR3 region is CATSEIGSYGYTF. DNA of the CDR3: TGTGCCACCAGTGAAATTGGATCCTATGGCTACACCTTC.

Points on this clonotype: A much larger clone is a single base away; this may be a read error. Here the CDR3 omits its conserved ending phenylalanine or tryptophan, so a read error is the likely source. V usage is TRBV7-2 and J usage is TRBJ2-7; no firm D call. The CDR3 is 12 residues long. Germline assignment: CDR1 SGHTA and CDR2 FQGNSA. V was shortened by 5 bases and J by 4 bases, with 9 bases between the two germline ends. The CDR3 region has the DNA TGTGCCAGCAGCCGCCTCTTGTACGAGCAGTACCTC. It codes for CASSRLLYEQYL.

The genes are TRBV28 and TRBJ2-7, with TRBD2 matching over 11 bases. Germline trimming cut 6 bases from V and 2 bases from J; bases unmatched to any gene: 3. Germline CDR1 reads MDHEN; CDR2 reads SYDVKM. The CDR3 consists of 14 residues. In nucleotides, the CDR3 is TGTGCCAGCAGATATAGCGGGAGGGCCTACGAGCAGTACTTC. This sequence encodes CASRYSGRAYEQYF.

This clonotype was seen at least ten times. The V call is TRBV5-1, the J call TRBJ1-2; TRBD1 aligns across 7 bases. The germline CDR1 and CDR2 sequences are SGHRS and YFSETQ. The CDR3 totals 15 residues. The J segment lost 4 bases and the V segment lost 4 bases, leaving 10 bases of the junction unmatched. The CDR3 region has the DNA TGCGCCAGCAGCGCGGGACAGCGACGGTCCTATGGCTACACCTTC. It codes for CASSAGQRRSYGYTF.

V usage is TRBV18 and J usage is TRBJ2-5; either TRBD1 or TRBD2 may fit D (5 bases each). This CDR3 has 13 residues. Germline V gene data show CDR1 as KGHSH and CDR2 as LQKENI. V lost 2 bases to trimming and J lost 5 bases, with 9 bases between them. DNA of the CDR3: TGTGCCAGCTCACCATCGGGACGGGAGACCCAGTACTTC. It yields the protein CASSPSGRETQYF.

In this sample, this clonotype turned up many times. The rearrangement joins TRBV11-2 to TRBJ2-1; D is perhaps TRBD2 (6 bases). Germline lookup yields CDR1 SGHAT and CDR2 FQNNGV. The CDR3 runs 15 residues. V gave up 5 bases and J gave up 4 bases, with 15 bases separating them. The CDR3 is CASSLSRGNYNEQFF. In nucleotides, the CDR3 is TGTGCCAGCAGCCTCAGCCGGGGGAATTACAATGAGCAGTTCTTC.

This clonotype was recorded a few times. V usage is TRBV7-2 and J usage is TRBJ2-3; 8 bases fit TRBD2. The CDR3 length is 16 residues. Losses at the gene ends were 6 bases for V and 5 bases for J; bases not matched to a gene: 13. The germline V gene has CDR1 SGHTA and CDR2 FQGNSA. In nucleotides, the CDR3 is TGTGCCAGCAGGAATACTAGCGGTGGCGAGAGAGATACGCAGTATTTT. The encoded protein is CASRNTSGGERDTQYF.

This clonotype was found many times. J is TRBJ2-4 and V is TRBV5-1; 7 bases map to TRBD1. J was trimmed by 7 bases and V by 4 bases; bases with no gene match: 11. Germline CDR1 reads SGHRS; CDR2 reads YFSETQ. CDR3 length equals 15 residues. The CDR3 DNA is TGCGCCAGCAGCGCGAACACAGGGGTCGGGAACATTCAGTACTTC. Its translation is CASSANTGVGNIQYF.